This T cell receptor (beta chain) was recovered during a study of spatial heterogeneity in lung cancer. Study details: Alpha-chain sequences were consistently detected in smaller numbers than beta-chain sequences.

Using its own MiXCR run on the 5' RACE reads, TCRdb lists one record per CDR3 protein. Of 85,000 to 100,000 distinct CDR3 sequences in the sample, approximately 12% were seen once. The time point: sample taken at primary tumor resection. No cell sorting; template was whole RNA from tumor, lung tissue or PBMC. The sample in question was PBMCs, obtained at surgery. The clonotype comes from a male donor with early-stage non-small cell lung cancer.

The CDR3 bases are TGTGCCAGCAGCTGGGGCGCGTGGCCCTACAATGAGCAGTTCTTC. Translating gives CASSWGAWPYNEQFF. V usage is TRBV5-4 and J usage is TRBJ2-1; possibly TRBD1 for D (5 bases). The germline CDR1 and CDR2 sequences are SGHNT and YYREEE (reference sequence). The CDR3 sequence is 15 residues long. Trimming took off 3 bases at V and 2 bases at J, with 12 bases between the two ends.